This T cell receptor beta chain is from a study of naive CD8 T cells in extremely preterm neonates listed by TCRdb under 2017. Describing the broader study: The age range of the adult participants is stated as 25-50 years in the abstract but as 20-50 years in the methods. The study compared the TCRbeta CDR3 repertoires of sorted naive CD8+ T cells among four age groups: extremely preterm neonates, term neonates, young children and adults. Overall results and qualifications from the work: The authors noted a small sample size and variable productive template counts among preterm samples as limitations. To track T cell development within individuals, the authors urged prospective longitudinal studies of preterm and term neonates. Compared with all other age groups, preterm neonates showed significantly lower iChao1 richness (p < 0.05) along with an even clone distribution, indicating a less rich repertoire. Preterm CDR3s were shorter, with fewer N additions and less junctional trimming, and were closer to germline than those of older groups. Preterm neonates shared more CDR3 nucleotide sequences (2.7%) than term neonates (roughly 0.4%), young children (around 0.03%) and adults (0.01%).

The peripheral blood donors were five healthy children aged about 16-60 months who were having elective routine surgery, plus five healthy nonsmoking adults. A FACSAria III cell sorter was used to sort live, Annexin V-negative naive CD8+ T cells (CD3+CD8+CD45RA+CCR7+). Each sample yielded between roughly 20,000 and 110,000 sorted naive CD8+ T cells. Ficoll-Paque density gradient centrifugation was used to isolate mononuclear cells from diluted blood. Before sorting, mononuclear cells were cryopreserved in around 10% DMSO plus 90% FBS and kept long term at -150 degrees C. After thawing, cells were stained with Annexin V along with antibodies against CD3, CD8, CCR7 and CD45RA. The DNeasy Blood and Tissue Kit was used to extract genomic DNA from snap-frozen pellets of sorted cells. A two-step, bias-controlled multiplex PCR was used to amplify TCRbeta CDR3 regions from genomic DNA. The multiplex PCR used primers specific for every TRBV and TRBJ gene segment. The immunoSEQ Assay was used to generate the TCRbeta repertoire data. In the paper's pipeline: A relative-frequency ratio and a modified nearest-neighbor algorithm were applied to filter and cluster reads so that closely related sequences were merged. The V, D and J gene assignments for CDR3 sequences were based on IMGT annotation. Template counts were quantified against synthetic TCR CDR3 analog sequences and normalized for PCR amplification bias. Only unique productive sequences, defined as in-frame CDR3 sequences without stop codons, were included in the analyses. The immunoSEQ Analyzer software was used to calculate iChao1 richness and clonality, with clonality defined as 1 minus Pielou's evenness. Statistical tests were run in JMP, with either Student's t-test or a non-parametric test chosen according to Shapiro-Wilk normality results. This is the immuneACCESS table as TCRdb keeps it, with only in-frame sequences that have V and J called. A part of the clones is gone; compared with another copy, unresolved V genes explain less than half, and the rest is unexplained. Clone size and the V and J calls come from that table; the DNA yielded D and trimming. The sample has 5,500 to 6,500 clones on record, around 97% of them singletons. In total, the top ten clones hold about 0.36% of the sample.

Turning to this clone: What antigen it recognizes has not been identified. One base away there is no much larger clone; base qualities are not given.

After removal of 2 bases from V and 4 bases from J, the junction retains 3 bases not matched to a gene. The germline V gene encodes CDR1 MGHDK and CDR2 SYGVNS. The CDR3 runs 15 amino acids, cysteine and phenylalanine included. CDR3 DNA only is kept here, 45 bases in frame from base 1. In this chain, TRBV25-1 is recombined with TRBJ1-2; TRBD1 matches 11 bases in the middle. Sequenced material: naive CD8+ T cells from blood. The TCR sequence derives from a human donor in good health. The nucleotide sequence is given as TGTGCCAGCAGTGAACCCGGGACAGGGGGCTATGGCTACACCTTC. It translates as CASSEPGTGGYGYTF.